Shown below are 24 T cell receptor beta chains from a single sample sequenced in a study of cytomegalovirus exposure and HLA in healthy donors. Primers included in the PCR were 60 Vbeta and 13 Jbeta primers. Measured with immunoSEQ multiplex PCR; TCRdb has only the in-frame clones, and not every one. The sample has 30,000 to 35,000 clones. The source material was PBMCs. Every receptor here comes from a woman aged 40 to 50 in good health and CMV-seropositive.

The V gene is TRBV11-2, the J gene TRBJ2-2; possibly TRBD2 for D (5 bases). Germline CDR1 reads SGHAT; CDR2 reads FQNNGV. The CDR3 runs 13 residues. The V and J ends lost 7 bases and 6 bases respectively, with 12 bases between them. The DNA for the CDR3 is TGTGCCAGCACTACCCTCGGGGCCGGGGAGCTGTTTTTT. Protein sequence: CASTTLGAGELFF.

The chain uses TRBV18 and TRBJ2-2; no firm D call. Germline loops: CDR1 KGHSH, CDR2 LQKENI. This CDR3 is 16 amino acids long. Trimming stripped 2 bases from V and 0 bases from J, with 10 bases between. The CDR3 loop is CASSPRLVSNTGELFF. CDR3 nucleotide sequence: TGTGCCAGCTCACCAAGGCTAGTGTCGAACACCGGGGAGCTGTTTTTT.

The chain employs TRBV9 and TRBJ2-7, with 7 nucleotides matching TRBD2. Germline loops: CDR1 SGDLS, CDR2 YYNGEE. The CDR3 length is 15 residues. The junction had 13 bases not matched to a gene; V was cut back by 7 bases and J by 3 bases. DNA for the CDR3: TGTGCCAGCGGCCTTAGCGGGTCCCCCGTCTACGAGCAGTACTTC. Encoded protein: CASGLSGSPVYEQYF.

CDR3 loop: CASSLLGSGSRNTGELFF. CDR3 sequence (DNA): TGTGCCAGCAGTTTGTTGGGTAGCGGGAGCAGGAACACCGGGGAGCTGTTTTTT. The chain is built from TRBV28 and TRBJ2-2, with 9 bases lining up with TRBD2. CDR3 length equals 18 residues. V was clipped by 3 bases and J by 1 base; unmatched bases: 9. The germline CDR1 and CDR2 sequences are MDHEN and SYDVKM.

The chain carries TRBV27 and TRBJ2-5; D is undetermined. In germline, CDR1 is MNHEY, CDR2 SMNVEV (reference sequence). This CDR3 region has 14 residues. Trimming took 6 bases from V and 1 from J, leaving 12 bases between them. CDR3 protein: CASRPWATQETQYF. The DNA of the CDR3 is TGTGCCAGCAGGCCCTGGGCCACCCAAGAGACCCAGTACTTC.

The gene calls are TRBV5-1 and TRBJ1-3; D is uncertain. Germline CDR1 and CDR2: SGHRS and YFSETQ. V was shortened by 3 bases and J by 0 bases, with 4 bases between the two germline ends. The CDR3 has 13 residues. CDR3 loop: CASSSLSGNTIYF. In DNA, the CDR3 is TGCGCCAGCAGCTCTCTCTCTGGAAACACCATATATTTT.

The chain joins TRBV4-3 to TRBJ2-3; 7 bases are shared with TRBD2. V was clipped by 1 base and J by 4 bases; unmatched bases: 8. The CDR3 is made up of 16 amino acids. Germline CDR1 is LGHNA and CDR2 is YSLEER. CDR3 nucleotides: TGCGCCAGCAGCCAAGGGGCGGCTAGCGGCGCAGATACGCAGTATTTT. Its translation: CASSQGAASGADTQYF.

The rearrangement uses TRBV19 and TRBJ2-3, with D possibly matching TRBD2 (6 bases). The germline gives CDR1 LNHDA, CDR2 SQIVND (reference sequence). The CDR3 extends over 16 amino acids. With 4 bases removed from V and 0 bases from J, the gap between germline ends came to 14 bases. The CDR3 region has the DNA TGTGCCAGTAGTAACAGCCGGGACTCTAGCACAGATACGCAGTATTTT. Translation gives CASSNSRDSSTDTQYF.

This rearrangement joins TRBV27 to TRBJ2-2; a possible D gene is TRBD1 (5 bases). The CDR3 is 14 amino acids. Trimming cost V 3 bases and J 5 bases, with 10 bases left between them. The germline V gene has CDR1 MNHEY and CDR2 SMNVEV (reference sequence). The CDR3 nucleotides are TGTGCCAGCAGTTTGAGACAGAGAACCGGGGAGCTGTTTTTT. Its translation is CASSLRQRTGELFF.

J is TRBJ1-2 and V is TRBV7-9; no definite D call. Germline V gene data show CDR1 as SEHNR and CDR2 as FQNEAQ (reference sequence). CDR3 length: 13 amino acids. The V gene lost 5 bases and the J gene lost 0 bases, with 7 bases spanning the gap. The CDR3 is CASSLTSNYGYTF. CDR3 nucleotide sequence: TGTGCCAGCAGCCTCACTTCTAACTATGGCTACACCTTC.

V and J are TRBV29-1 and TRBJ2-7; 7 positions agree with TRBD1. Germline CDR1 reads SQVTM; CDR2 reads ANQGSEA. V lost 6 bases to trimming and J lost 5 bases; unmatched junction nucleotides: 7. The CDR3 runs 12 residues. The CDR3 bases are TGCAGCGTCCGAAGGGGGCTCAACGAGCAGTACTTC. This codes for CSVRRGLNEQYF.

This chain links TRBV25-1 with TRBJ1-2, with TRBD1 as a possible D gene (5 bases). Trimming took off 3 bases at V and 7 bases at J, with 9 bases between the two ends. The CDR3 sequence is 12 residues long. Germline CDR1 is MGHDK and CDR2 is SYGVNS. This chain's CDR3 is CASSDRVGGYTF. The CDR3 region has the DNA TGTGCCAGCAGTGACAGGGTGGGTGGCTACACCTTC.

V is TRBV19 and J is TRBJ2-5, with D maybe TRBD1 (6 bases). This CDR3 has 13 amino acids. Trimming took off 5 bases at V and 1 base at J, with 8 bases between the two ends. CDR1 is LNHDA, CDR2 SQIVND, per germline (reference sequence). The CDR3 sequence is CASSPDSQETQYF. The CDR3 nucleotides are TGTGCCAGTAGTCCGGACAGCCAAGAGACCCAGTACTTC. The full variable domain, in which reference TRBV19 and TRBJ2-5 provide the parts outside the CDR3, is DGGITQSPKYLFRKEGQNVTLSCEQNLNHDAMYWYRQDPGQGLRLIYYSQIVNDFQKGDIAEGYSVSREKKESFPLTVTSAQKNPTAFYLCASSPDSQETQYFGPGTRLLVL.

The genes are TRBV29-1 and TRBJ1-2, with TRBD1 as a possible D gene (6 bases). The CDR3 runs to 12 residues. CDR1 SQVTM and CDR2 ANQGSEA come from the germline V gene. The V and J ends lost 6 bases and 8 bases respectively, with 16 bases between them. The CDR3 is CSVYRENSGYTF. The CDR3 bases are TGCAGCGTCTACAGGGAGAATAGCGGCTACACCTTC.

The V call is TRBV9, the J call TRBJ2-7; tentatively, D is TRBD2 (6 bases). Trimming left V 3 bases short and J 6 bases short, with 19 bases between. The germline gives CDR1 SGDLS, CDR2 YYNGEE. This CDR3 has 15 amino acids. CDR3 coding DNA: TGTGCCAGCAGCGCCTCATCCGGGAGTGGGGCCGAGCAGTACTTC. It translates to CASSASSGSGAEQYF. The complete variable domain, with remaining parts taken from reference TRBV9 and TRBJ2-7, reads DSGVTQTPKHLITATGQRVTLRCSPRSGDLSVYWYQQSLDQGLQFLIQYYNGEERAKGNILERFSAQQFPDLHSELNLSSLELGDSALYFCASSASSGSGAEQYFGPGTRLTVT.

The chain is built from TRBV4-3 and TRBJ1-4; D might be TRBD1 (6 bases). V lost 0 bases and J 4 bases, leaving 12 bases between the germline ends. Germline V lookup: CDR1 LGHNA, CDR2 YSLEER. CDR3 length: 16 amino acids. CDR3 residues: CASSQDPAGVNEKLFF. CDR3 DNA: TGCGCCAGCAGCCAAGATCCGGCAGGGGTTAATGAAAAACTGTTTTTT.

The chain combines TRBV5-6 with TRBJ2-3, with 10 bases identical to TRBD2. After removal of 5 bases from V and 1 base from J, the junction contained 4 bases not matched to a gene. There are 15 residues in the CDR3. Germline V gives CDR1 SGHDT, CDR2 YYEEEE. CDR3 protein: CASRPGTSGTDTQYF. The CDR3 DNA sequence: TGTGCCAGCAGGCCCGGGACTAGCGGCACAGATACGCAGTATTTT.

Notes on this clone: This specimen includes other DNA sequences encoding the same CDR3. The V call is TRBV19, the J call TRBJ1-5; the match to TRBD1 covers 12 bases. The CDR3 loop spans 15 amino acids. V was clipped by 3 bases and J by 5 bases; unmatched bases: 2. From germline, CDR1 is LNHDA and CDR2 SQIVND (reference sequence). The CDR3 DNA follows: TGTGCCAGTAGTATTGGGACAGGGGGCTATCAGCCCCAGCATTTT. Translating it yields CASSIGTGGYQPQHF.

This rearrangement joins TRBV28 to TRBJ1-2, with 7 positions matching TRBD1. This CDR3 comprises 14 residues. The germline gives CDR1 MDHEN, CDR2 SYDVKM. Trimming at V came to 6 bases and at J to 4 bases, leaving 8 bases not matched to a gene. CDR3 in amino acids: CASRPGQSIYGYTF. CDR3 sequence (DNA): TGTGCCAGCAGGCCGGGACAGTCCATCTATGGCTACACCTTC.

This chain's CDR3 is CAISEGQPSGYTF. The CDR3 DNA is TGTGCCATCAGTGAAGGGCAGCCTAGCGGCTACACCTTC. This sequence joins TRBV10-3 and TRBJ1-2; D is uncertain. The CDR3 runs 13 residues. Trimming stripped 3 bases from V and 8 bases from J, with 13 bases between. The germline V gene encodes CDR1 ENHRY and CDR2 SYGVKD.

The chain joins TRBV7-8 to TRBJ2-7; the D gene is possibly TRBD1 (6 bases). The CDR3 has 13 residues. The V end lost 5 bases, the J end lost 2 bases, and 10 bases lay between the germline ends. Germline loops: CDR1 SGHVS, CDR2 FQNEAQ. CDR3 region: CASSLRTAYEQYF. In DNA, the CDR3 is TGTGCCAGCAGCCTACGGACAGCCTACGAGCAGTACTTC.

A note on this clone: A junction end diverges from the germline sequence, so it may reflect a read error. The chain recombines TRBV30 with TRBJ1-3; the D gene is possibly TRBD1 (5 bases). Germline V lookup: CDR1 GTSNPN, CDR2 SVGIG (reference sequence). The CDR3 covers 15 residues. The CDR3 DNA is TGTGCCGGGAGTAGGATCAGGGTCTCTGGAAACACCATATATTTT. It encodes CAGSRIRVSGNTIYF.

The chain couples TRBV18 to TRBJ2-7, with 7 bases identical to TRBD2. V was pared by 3 bases and J by 5 bases, with 1 base of the junction left unmatched. The CDR3 runs 12 residues. From germline, CDR1 is KGHSH and CDR2 LQKENI. The CDR3 loop reads CASSPTSDEQYF. CDR3 coding DNA: TGTGCCAGCTCACCTACTAGCGACGAGCAGTACTTC.

The rearrangement joins TRBV20-1 to TRBJ2-1; no firm D call. CDR3 length equals 11 residues. In germline, CDR1 is DFQATT, CDR2 SNEGSKA (reference sequence). Trimming left V 5 bases short and J 7 bases short, with 9 bases between. CDR3 in DNA: TGCAGTGCTGGCCGGAGTAATGAGCAGTTCTTC. This encodes CSAGRSNEQFF.